Sequencing of this T cell receptor beta chain was carried out in a study of identical twins. Germline V CDR1 and CDR2: MNHEY, SMNVEV (reference sequence). CDR3 length: 14 residues. The V and J ends lost 0 bases and 11 bases respectively, with 13 bases between them. Via MiXCR, TCRdb re-called the 5' RACE reads, giving one row per CDR3 protein. Altogether a few hundred thousand distinct CDR3 sequences are present, 6.5% to 9.5% being singletons, with the ten largest covering less than 4%. This clonotype was seen repeatedly, ten times or more. The antigen remains unidentified. Donors were all healthy Caucasians. Study results and limitations: The abundant beta clonotypes from cord blood had fewer insertions, and memory repertoires had none of this.

Separately, the same data were catalogued under a study of yellow fever vaccine responses in identical twins.

Sequencing used CD8+ T cells sorted from blood. The chain uses TRBV27 and TRBJ2-2; D perhaps matches TRBD1 (6 bases). The clonotype was recovered from a woman aged 18-29 years in good health. In DNA form, the CDR3 reads TGTGCCAGCAGTTTATCGAACAGGGAACGCGAGCTGTTTTTT. Amino acids: CASSLSNRERELFF.